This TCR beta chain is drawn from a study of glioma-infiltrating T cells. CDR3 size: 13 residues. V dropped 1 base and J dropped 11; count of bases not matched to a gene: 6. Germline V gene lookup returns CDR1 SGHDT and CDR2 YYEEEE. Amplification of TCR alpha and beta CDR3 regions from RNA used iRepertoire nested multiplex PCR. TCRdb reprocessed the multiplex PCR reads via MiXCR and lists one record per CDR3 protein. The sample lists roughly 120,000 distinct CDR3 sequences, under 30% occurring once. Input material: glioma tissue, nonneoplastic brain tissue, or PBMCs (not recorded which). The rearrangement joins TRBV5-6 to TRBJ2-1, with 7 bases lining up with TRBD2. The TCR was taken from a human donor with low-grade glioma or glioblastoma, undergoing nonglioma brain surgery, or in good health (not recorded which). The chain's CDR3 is CASSLRPGTKQFF. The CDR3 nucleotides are TGTGCCAGCAGCTTGAGGCCCGGGACTAAGCAGTTCTTC.